Listed below are T cell receptor beta chains from one sample, sequenced in a study of radiotherapy plus CTLA-4 blockade in lung cancer. Generated by immunoSEQ multiplex PCR, the TCRdb table keeps only in-frame clones and is missing some. The sample shows some 50,000 clones, just under 85% of them seen only once. The sample in question was peripheral blood, obtained from a patient treated with radiotherapy plus ipilimumab. Every receptor here comes from a human donor with non-small cell lung cancer whose response to radiotherapy plus ipilimumab could not be evaluated. The CDR3 runs from the conserved cysteine through the conserved F or W. Each record gives: CDR3 protein, CDR3 DNA, D gene, CDR3 length, V gene, clone size, J gene. The D gene is left open where the match is weak. Size is omitted from some rows. Given values are once, few, many or a class for expanded clones.

CDR3: CASSSPNWASGRGSTDTQYF
DNA: TGTGCCAGCAGTTCTCCAAACTGGGCTAGCGGGAGGGGTAGCACAGATACGCAGTATTTT
D: TRBD2
length: 20
V: TRBV28
size: NA
J: TRBJ2-3

CDR3: CASSRDRERTEAFF
DNA: TGTGCCAGTAGTCGGGACAGGGAGAGAACTGAAGCTTTCTTT
D: TRBD1
length: 14
V: TRBV19
size: NA
J: TRBJ1-1

CDR3: CASSFKGKRGDTEAFF
DNA: TGTGCCAGCAGCTTCAAGGGGAAAAGAGGTGACACTGAAGCTTTCTTT
D: NA
length: 16
V: TRBV7-9
size: NA
J: TRBJ1-1

CDR3: CASSLQPDSIEAFF
DNA: TGTGCCAGCAGCCTCCAACCCGACAGTATTGAAGCTTTCTTT
D: NA
length: 14
V: TRBV7-3
size: once
J: TRBJ1-1

CDR3: CASSQAPGVGEKLFF
DNA: TGTGCCAGCAGCCAAGCCCCAGGGGTTGGAGAAAAACTGTTTTTT
D: NA
length: 15
V: TRBV4-2
size: NA
J: TRBJ1-4

CDR3: CASSLTTGALTYEQYF
DNA: TGTGCCAGCAGCCTCACGACAGGGGCCTTGACCTACGAGCAGTACTTC
D: TRBD1
length: 16
V: TRBV7-8
size: NA
J: TRBJ2-7

CDR3: CASSGRQGGFTEAFF
DNA: TGTGCCAGCAGTGGCAGACAGGGAGGATTCACTGAAGCTTTCTTT
D: TRBD1
length: 15
V: TRBV25-1
size: NA
J: TRBJ1-1

CDR3: CASSRGGGGWGETQYF
DNA: TGTGCCAGCAGCCGTGGCGGGGGGGGCTGGGGAGAGACCCAGTACTTC
D: TRBD2
length: 16
V: TRBV5-5
size: NA
J: TRBJ2-5

CDR3: CASSQAPGTGNTDTQYF
DNA: TGCGCCAGCAGCCAGGCCCCCGGGACAGGGAACACAGATACGCAGTATTTT
D: TRBD1
length: 17
V: TRBV4-3
size: NA
J: TRBJ2-3

CDR3: CASSAVAGGGEQYF
DNA: TGTGCCAGCAGCGCCGTAGCGGGAGGAGGCGAGCAGTACTTC
D: TRBD2
length: 14
V: TRBV11-2
size: once
J: TRBJ2-7

CDR3: CASSQEAAGASYGYTF
DNA: TGCGCCAGCAGCCAAGAGGCTGCAGGGGCTTCCTATGGCTACACCTTC
D: NA
length: 16
V: TRBV4-1
size: NA
J: TRBJ1-2

CDR3: CASSIGSGAANEQFF
DNA: TGTGCCAGTAGTATAGGCTCGGGAGCCGCCAATGAGCAGTTCTTC
D: NA
length: 15
V: TRBV19
size: once
J: TRBJ2-1

CDR3: CASTPSDSYEQYF
DNA: TGTGCCAGCACCCCTAGCGACTCCTACGAGCAGTACTTC
D: NA
length: 13
V: TRBV5-4
size: NA
J: TRBJ2-7

CDR3: CASSSSSGITEAFF
DNA: TGTGCCAGCAGCTCCAGTTCCGGGATCACTGAAGCTTTCTTT
D: NA
length: 14
V: TRBV6-5
size: NA
J: TRBJ1-1

CDR3: CASSLGGTGNYEQYF
DNA: TGTGCCAGCAGCTTAGGTGGGACAGGAAACTACGAGCAGTACTTC
D: TRBD1
length: 15
V: TRBV7-3
size: NA
J: TRBJ2-7

CDR3: CASSVGSGINQPQHF
DNA: TGTGCCAGCAGCGTAGGGTCGGGAATCAATCAGCCCCAGCATTTT
D: NA
length: 15
V: TRBV9
size: NA
J: TRBJ1-5

CDR3: CASSGTVNTGELFF
DNA: TGTGCCAGCAGCGGGACAGTGAACACCGGGGAGCTGTTTTTT
D: NA
length: 14
V: TRBV9
size: NA
J: TRBJ2-2